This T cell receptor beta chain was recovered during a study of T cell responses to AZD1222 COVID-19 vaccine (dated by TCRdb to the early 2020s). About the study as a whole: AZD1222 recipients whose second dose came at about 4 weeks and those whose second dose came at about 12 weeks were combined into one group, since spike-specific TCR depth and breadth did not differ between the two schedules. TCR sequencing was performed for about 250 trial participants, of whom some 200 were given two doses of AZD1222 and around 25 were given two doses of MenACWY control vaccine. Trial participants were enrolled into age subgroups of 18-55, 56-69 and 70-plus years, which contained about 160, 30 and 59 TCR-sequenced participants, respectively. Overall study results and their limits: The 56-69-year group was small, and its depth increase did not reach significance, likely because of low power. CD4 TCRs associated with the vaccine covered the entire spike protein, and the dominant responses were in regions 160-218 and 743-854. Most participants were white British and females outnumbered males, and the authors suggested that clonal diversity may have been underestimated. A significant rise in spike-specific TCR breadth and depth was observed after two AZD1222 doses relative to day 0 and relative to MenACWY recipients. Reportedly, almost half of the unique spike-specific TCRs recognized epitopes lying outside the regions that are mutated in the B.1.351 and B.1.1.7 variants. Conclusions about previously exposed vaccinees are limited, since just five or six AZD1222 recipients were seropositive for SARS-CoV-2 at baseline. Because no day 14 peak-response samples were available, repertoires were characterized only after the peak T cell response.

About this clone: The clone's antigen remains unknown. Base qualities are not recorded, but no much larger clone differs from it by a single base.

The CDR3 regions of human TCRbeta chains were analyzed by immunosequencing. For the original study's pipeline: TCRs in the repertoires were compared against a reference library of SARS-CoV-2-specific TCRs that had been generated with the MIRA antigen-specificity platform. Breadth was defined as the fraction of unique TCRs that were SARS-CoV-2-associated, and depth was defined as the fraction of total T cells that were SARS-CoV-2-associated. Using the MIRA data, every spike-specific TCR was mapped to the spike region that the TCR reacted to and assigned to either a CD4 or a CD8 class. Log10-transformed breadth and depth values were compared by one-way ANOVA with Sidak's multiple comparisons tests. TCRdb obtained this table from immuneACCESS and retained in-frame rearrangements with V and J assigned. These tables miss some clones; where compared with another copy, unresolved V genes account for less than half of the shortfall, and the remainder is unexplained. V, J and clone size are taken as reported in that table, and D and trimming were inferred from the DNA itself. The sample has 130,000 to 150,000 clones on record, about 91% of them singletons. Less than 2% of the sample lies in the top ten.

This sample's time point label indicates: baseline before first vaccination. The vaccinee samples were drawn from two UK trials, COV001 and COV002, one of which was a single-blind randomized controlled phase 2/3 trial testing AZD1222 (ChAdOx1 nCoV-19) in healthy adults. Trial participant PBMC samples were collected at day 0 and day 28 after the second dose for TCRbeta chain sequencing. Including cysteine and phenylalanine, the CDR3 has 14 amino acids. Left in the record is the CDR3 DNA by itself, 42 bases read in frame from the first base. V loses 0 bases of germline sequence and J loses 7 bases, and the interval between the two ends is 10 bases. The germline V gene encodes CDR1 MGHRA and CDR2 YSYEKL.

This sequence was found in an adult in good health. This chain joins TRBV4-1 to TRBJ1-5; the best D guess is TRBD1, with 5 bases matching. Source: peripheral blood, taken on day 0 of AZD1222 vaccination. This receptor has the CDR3 CASSQEWGRQPQHF. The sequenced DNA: TGCGCCAGCAGCCAAGAGTGGGGGAGGCAGCCCCAGCATTTT.